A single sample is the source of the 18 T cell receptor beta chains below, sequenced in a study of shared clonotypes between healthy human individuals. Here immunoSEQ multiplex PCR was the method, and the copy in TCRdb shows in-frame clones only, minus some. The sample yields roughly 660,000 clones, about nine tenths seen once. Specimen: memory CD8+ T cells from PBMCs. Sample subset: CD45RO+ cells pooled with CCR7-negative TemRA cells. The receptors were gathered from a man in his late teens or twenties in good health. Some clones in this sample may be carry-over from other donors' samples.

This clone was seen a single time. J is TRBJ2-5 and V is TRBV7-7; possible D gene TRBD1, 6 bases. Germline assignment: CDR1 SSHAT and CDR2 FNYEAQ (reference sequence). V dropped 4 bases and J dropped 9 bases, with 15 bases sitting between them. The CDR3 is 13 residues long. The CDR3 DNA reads TGTGCCAGCAGCTGGGTAGGAGAGGGGGCCCAGTACTTC. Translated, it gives CASSWVGEGAQYF. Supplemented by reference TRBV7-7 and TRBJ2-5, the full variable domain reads GAGVSQSPRYKVTKRGQDVTLRCDPISSHATLYWYQQALGQGPEFLTYFNYEAQPDKSGLPSDRFSAERPEGSISTLTIQRTEQRDSAMYRCASSWVGEGAQYFGPGTRLLVL.

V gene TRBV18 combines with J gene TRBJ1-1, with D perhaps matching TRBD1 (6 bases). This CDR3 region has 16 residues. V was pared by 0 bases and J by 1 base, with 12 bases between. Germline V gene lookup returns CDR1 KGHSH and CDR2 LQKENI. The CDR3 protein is CASSPPSGQPNTEAFF. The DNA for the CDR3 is TGTGCCAGCTCACCACCGAGTGGACAGCCGAACACTGAAGCTTTCTTT.

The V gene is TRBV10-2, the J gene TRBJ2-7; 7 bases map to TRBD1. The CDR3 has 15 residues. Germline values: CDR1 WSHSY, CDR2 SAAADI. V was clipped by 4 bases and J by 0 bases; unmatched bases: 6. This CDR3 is CASSGPGQISYEQYF. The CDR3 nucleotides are TGCGCCAGCAGTGGACCGGGACAGATCTCCTACGAGCAGTACTTC.

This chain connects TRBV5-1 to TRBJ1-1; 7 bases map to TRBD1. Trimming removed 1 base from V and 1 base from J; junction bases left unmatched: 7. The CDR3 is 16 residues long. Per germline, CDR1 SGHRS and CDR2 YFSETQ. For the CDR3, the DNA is TGCGCCAGCAGCTTGTCCAACAGGGGAACGAACACTGAAGCTTTCTTT. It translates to CASSLSNRGTNTEAFF.

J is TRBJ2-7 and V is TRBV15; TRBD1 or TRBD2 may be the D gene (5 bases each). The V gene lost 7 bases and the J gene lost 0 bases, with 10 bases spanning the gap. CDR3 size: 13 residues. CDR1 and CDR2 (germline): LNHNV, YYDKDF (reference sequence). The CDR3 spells CATTGGPSYEQYF. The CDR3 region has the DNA TGTGCCACCACTGGGGGTCCCTCCTACGAGCAGTACTTC.

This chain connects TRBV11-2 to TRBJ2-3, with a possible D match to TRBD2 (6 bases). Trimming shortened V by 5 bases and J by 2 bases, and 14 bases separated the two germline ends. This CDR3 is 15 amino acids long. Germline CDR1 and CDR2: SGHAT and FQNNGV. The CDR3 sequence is CASSPGGSYTDTQYF. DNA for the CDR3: TGTGCCAGCAGCCCCGGGGGTTCCTACACAGATACGCAGTATTTT. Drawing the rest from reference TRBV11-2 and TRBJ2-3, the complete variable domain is EAGVAQSPRYKIIEKRQSVAFWCNPISGHATLYWYQQILGQGPKLLIQFQNNGVVDDSQLPKDRFSAERLKGVDSTLKIQPAKLEDSAVYLCASSPGGSYTDTQYFGPGTRLTVL.

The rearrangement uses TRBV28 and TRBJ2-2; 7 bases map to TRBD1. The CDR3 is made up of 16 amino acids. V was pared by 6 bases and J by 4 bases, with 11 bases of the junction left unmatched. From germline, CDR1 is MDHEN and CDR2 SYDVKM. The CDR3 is CASSTPGGRSTGELFF. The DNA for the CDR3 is TGTGCCAGCAGCACCCCAGGGGGTCGAAGCACCGGGGAGCTGTTTTTT.

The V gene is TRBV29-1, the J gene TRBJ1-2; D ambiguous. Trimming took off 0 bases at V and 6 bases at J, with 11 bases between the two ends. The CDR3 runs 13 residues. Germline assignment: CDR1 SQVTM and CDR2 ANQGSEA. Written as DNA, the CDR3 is TGCAGCGTTGAAGACGGGGTCCAGGATGGCTACACCTTC. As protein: CSVEDGVQDGYTF.

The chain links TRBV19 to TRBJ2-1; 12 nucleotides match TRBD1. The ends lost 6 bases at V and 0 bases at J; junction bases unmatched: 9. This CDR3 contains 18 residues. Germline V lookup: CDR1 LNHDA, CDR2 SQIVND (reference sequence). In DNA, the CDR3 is TGTGCCAGTAGACGGGACAGGGGGCTCGTAGGCTCCTACAATGAGCAGTTCTTC. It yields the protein CASRRDRGLVGSYNEQFF.

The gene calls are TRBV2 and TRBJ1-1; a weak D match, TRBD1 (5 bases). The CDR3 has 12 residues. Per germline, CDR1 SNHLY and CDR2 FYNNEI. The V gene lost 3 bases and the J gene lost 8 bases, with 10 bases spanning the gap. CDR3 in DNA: TGTGCCAGCAGTGATATGGGGGGGGAAGCTTTCTTT. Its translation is CASSDMGGEAFF.

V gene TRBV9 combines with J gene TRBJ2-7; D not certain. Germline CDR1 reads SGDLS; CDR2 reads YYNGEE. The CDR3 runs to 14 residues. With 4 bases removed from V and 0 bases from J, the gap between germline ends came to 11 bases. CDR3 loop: CASSSDGSSYEQYF. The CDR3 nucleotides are TGTGCCAGCAGCTCCGACGGAAGCTCCTACGAGCAGTACTTC.

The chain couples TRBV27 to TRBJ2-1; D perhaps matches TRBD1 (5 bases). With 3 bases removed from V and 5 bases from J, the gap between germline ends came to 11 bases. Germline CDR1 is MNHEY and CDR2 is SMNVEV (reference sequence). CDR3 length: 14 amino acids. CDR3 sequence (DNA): TGTGCCAGCAGTTTCCTTGCCAGGGACAATGAGCAGTTCTTC. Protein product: CASSFLARDNEQFF.

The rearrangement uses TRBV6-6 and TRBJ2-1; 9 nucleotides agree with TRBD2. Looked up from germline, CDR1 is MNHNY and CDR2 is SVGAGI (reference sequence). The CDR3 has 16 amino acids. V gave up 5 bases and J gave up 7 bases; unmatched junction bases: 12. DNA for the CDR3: TGTGCCAGCAGTACGATTAGCGGGAGAAGTTTTAATGAGCAGTTCTTC. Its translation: CASSTISGRSFNEQFF.

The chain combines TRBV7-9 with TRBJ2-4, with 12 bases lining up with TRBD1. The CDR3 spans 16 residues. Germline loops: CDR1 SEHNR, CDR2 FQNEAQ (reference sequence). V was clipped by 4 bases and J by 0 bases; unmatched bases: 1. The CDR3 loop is CASSSGQGAAKNIQYF. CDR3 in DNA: TGTGCCAGCAGCTCGGGACAGGGGGCAGCCAAAAACATTCAGTACTTC.

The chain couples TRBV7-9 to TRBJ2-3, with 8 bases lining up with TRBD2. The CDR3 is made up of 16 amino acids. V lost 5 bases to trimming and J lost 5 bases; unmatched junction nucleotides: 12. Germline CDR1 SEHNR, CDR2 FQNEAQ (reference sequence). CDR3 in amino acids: CASSPAPGGREDTQYF. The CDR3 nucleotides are TGTGCCAGCAGCCCCGCACCGGGGGGGAGAGAAGATACGCAGTATTTT.

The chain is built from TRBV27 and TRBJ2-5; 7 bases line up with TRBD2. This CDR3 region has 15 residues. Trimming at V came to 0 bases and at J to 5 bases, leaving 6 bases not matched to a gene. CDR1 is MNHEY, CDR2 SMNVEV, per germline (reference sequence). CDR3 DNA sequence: TGTGCCAGCAGTTTATCGGGGAGGGCGTATGAGACCCAGTACTTC. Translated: CASSLSGRAYETQYF.

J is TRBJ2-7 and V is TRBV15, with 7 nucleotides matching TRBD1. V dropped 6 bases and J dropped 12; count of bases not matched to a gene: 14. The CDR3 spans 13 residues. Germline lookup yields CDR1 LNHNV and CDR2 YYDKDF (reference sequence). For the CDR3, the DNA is TGTGCCACCAGATCTCGGGACAGTTTCATCCCGTACTTC. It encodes CATRSRDSFIPYF. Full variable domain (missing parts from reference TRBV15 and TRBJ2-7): DAMVIQNPRYQVTQFGKPVTLSCSQTLNHNVMYWYQQKSSQAPKLLFHYYDKDFNNEADTPDNFQSRRPNTSFCFLDIRSPGLGDTAMYLCATRSRDSFIPYFGPGTRLTVT.

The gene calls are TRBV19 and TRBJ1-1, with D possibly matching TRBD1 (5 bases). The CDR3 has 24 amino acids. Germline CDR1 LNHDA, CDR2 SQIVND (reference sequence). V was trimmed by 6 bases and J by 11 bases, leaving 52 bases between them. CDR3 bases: TGTGCCAGTAGCTTACTCACCATACGACAGAACCAACCCTTTCCCCGTTCCGGAGTTGGGACTGCTTTCTTT. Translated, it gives CASSLLTIRQNQPFPRSGVGTAFF. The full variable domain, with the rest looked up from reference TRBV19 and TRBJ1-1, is DGGITQSPKYLFRKEGQNVTLSCEQNLNHDAMYWYRQDPGQGLRLIYYSQIVNDFQKGDIAEGYSVSREKKESFPLTVTSAQKNPTAFYLCASSLLTIRQNQPFPRSGVGTAFFGQGTRLTVV.